One T cell receptor (beta chain) is described in this entry. No antigen is known for it. Base-call qualities are not available, and no considerably larger clone is one nucleotide away. The Qiagen DNeasy kit was used to extract genomic DNA from unsorted PBMCs and from the negatively selected CD4+ and CD8+ fractions. Using primers that anneal to V and J segments, immunoSEQ multiplex PCR amplified the TCR beta CDR3 regions. A synthetic immune receptor repertoire was used to minimize amplification bias, and any remaining bias was removed computationally after sequencing. In the original analysis: Repertoire diversity was quantified as the Shannon entropy index using custom Python scripts. Unsorted, CD4+ and CD8+ repertoires were analyzed separately, except in combined analyses where CD4+ and CD8+ sequences were merged in silico. Clonal expansion was defined as a frequency increase of at least 2-fold after treatment compared with C1D1, and clones undetected at baseline were assigned a pseudocount of 0.5. Clones with 0 or 1 copy at C1D1 were classified as singleton clones, and clones with 2 or more copies were classified as non-singleton clones. Clones expanded in unsorted samples were annotated as CD4+, CD8+ or unknown by matching protein sequences in sorted samples from the same patient. Diversity changes from C1D1 to C4D1 were tested in paired samples using Wilcoxon tests. The immuneACCESS repertoire file appears here via TCRdb, limited to in-frame rearrangements. These files lack a portion of the clones; in checked studies, under half of the deficit traces to unresolved V genes, and the cause of the others is not known. The DNA was the basis for D and trimming; V, J and clone size are from that table. Within this sample are under 30,000 clones, with around three quarters of them counted one time only. The biggest ten clones account for less than 3% of the sample.

The data were obtained in a study of PD-1 blockade in classical Hodgkin lymphoma (dated by TCRdb to 2018 to 2021). Study-wide context: Nivolumab dosing was 3 mg/kg intravenously every 2 weeks, continuing until either disease progression or unacceptable toxicity. The study used CyTOF and TCR beta sequencing to define a peripheral blood immune signature of response to PD-1 blockade in classical Hodgkin lymphoma.

Results the study describes overall, beyond this receptor: Diversity was lower in patients who began nivolumab less than 1 year after ASCT, so these patients were left out of later analyses to avoid confounding by immune reconstitution. A significant rise by C4D1 was seen in CD4+ but not CD8+ TCR diversity (p=0.0027 vs p=0.16), with the rise being most apparent in complete responders (p=0.02). Baseline diversity similar to that of newly diagnosed patients was observed in trial patients achieving complete response, whereas significantly lower diversity was observed in partial responders and progressors. Baseline TCR diversity was reported as lower in newly diagnosed patients than in healthy donors, and lower still in relapsed/refractory patients. Only a single clinical trial cohort was studied, and what caused the repertoire differences, possibly disease activity or prior therapy, remained undefined.

The time point label of this sample denotes: cycle 1 day 1 (C1D1), immediately before nivolumab initiation. All trial patients had relapsed after autologous stem cell transplantation, with cohorts A, B and C differing in prior brentuximab vedotin exposure. Using a Miltenyi CD4+ T cell isolation kit, CD4+ T cells were purified from thawed PBMCs through magnetic negative selection. The trial cohort included 55 to 65 patients with relapsed/refractory classical Hodgkin lymphoma, and each patient had a best overall response of complete response, partial response or progressive disease. Single-agent nivolumab was administered to trial patients in the multi-cohort phase II CheckMate 205 trial. An independent review committee assessed best overall response by applying the 2007 International Working Group response criteria. Trial PBMCs were obtained immediately prior to nivolumab initiation (C1D1) and on therapy at cycle 2 day 1 and cycle 4 day 1. Peripheral blood was collected in 8 mL Vacutainer Cell Preparation Tubes, from which PBMCs were isolated by centrifugation and then cryopreserved. Purified CD4+ and CD8+ fractions were generated only in cases for which an additional PBMC sample was available. On LS columns in a quadroMACS separator, the magnetically labelled cells were depleted, and the flow-through was collected as the purified fraction.

CDR1 and CDR2, per the germline V gene (reference sequence), are MNHEY and SMNVEV. At the junction V is shortened by 2 bases and J by 5 bases, with 12 bases in between. The CDR3 covers 14 residues, taking in both the cysteine and the phenylalanine. The sequence is cut down to CDR3 DNA, 42 bases in frame from base 1. Sequencing was performed on CD4+ T cells from blood, taken at baseline. This chain joins TRBV27 to TRBJ1-1, with no reliable assignment of the D segment. The TCR was taken from a human donor with classical Hodgkin lymphoma. Read as DNA, the sequence is TGTGCCAGCAGTTTAAGCCCCCCTCTTACTGAAGCTTTCTTT. This translates into CASSLSPPLTEAFF.